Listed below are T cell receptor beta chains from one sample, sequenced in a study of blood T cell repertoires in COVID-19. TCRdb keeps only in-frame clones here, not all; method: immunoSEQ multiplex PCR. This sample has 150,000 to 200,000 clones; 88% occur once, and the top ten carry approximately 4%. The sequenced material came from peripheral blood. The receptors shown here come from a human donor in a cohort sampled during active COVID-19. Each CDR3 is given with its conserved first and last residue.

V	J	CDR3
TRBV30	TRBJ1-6	CAWSAPSGRQGSPLHF
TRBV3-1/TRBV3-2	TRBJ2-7	CASSQPGEQYF
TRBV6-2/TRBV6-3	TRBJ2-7	CASSMGQALGQYF
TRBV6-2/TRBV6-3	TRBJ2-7	CASSLGATYEQYF
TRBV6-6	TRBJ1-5	CASSRTGSGQPQHF
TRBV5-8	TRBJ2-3	CASSLERDGTDTQYF
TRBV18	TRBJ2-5	CASSLDGLAQETQYF
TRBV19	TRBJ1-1	CASRNREITEAFF
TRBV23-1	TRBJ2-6	CASSQTRSGANVLTF
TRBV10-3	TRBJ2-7	CAISDVSPGQGAVEQYF
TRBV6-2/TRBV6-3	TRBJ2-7	CASSSRQGRPYEQYF
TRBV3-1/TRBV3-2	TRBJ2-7	CASSGDRAYEQYF
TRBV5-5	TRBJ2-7	CASSWGTGVFNHEQYF
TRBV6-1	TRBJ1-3	CASSDGQGAIRGNTIYF
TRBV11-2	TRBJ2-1	CASSKRSSYNEQFF
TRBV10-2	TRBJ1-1	CASSEDSLMNTEAFF
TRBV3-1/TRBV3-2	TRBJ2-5	CASSHSYSGRGEETQYF
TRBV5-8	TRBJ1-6	CASSSDRGGSPLHF
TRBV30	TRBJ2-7	CAWSPTRLYEQYF
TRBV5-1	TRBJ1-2	CASSLGGLGGGYTF
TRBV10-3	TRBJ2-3	CAIRDRGHTDTQYF
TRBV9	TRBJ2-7	CASSPGTSGSNEQYF
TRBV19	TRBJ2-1	CASRLRSGRANNEQFF
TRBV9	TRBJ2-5	CASSVAPGLAGGQETQYF
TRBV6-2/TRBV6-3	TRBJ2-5	CASSTGLAGRTQYF
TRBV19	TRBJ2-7	CASALGGEQYF
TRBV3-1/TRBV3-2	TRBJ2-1	CASSPPDRTKGEQFF
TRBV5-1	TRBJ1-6	CASSFGPDRLFSPLHF
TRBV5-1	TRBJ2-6	CASSLLRPGANVLTF
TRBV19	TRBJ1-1	CATGGGRTEAFF
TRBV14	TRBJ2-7	CASSQLRGKYEQYF
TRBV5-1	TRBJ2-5	CASSSSGGETQYF
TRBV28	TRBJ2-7	CASSDPFGGVEYEQYF
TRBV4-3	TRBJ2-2	CASSQDLGGAGGELFF
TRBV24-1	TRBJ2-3	CATSVGLAGGFDTQYF
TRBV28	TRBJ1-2	CASSSPGQGLYGYTF